The T cell receptor (beta chain) described here comes from a study of cytomegalovirus exposure and HLA in healthy donors (dated 2017 in TCRdb). Study-wide context: An earlier analysis of some 600 of the donors reported about 300 Gb of sequence data and roughly 120 million unique TCR beta sequences obtained from some 200 million T cells. An early release covering around 630 HLA-typed donors comprised about 300 gigabases of sequencing data and approximately 85 million unique TCR sequences. Of the roughly 430 genotyped donors, approximately 80% fell in the genetic ancestry cluster associated with self-reported Caucasian donors. The study aimed to test whether signatures of past pathogen exposure could be identified by cataloging public T cell receptors. The study used immunosequencing to profile the T cell repertoires of around 600 subjects and linked those repertoires to cytomegalovirus serostatus. A separate validation cohort of roughly 130 different subjects was used in addition to the 666-subject first cohort. The study combined high-throughput TCR immunosequencing, statistical association of individual TCRs with disease status, and machine learning to predict cytomegalovirus infection status. A later analysis re-examined previously published TCR beta repertoires from more than 600 donors and added high-resolution HLA genotyping to investigate patterns of TCR occurrence. In the later analysis, no new phenotypic data were used to find candidate immune exposures; instead, reliance was placed on TCR beta sequences and their occurrence across donors. To decide whether each TCR beta V gene segment behaved as functional or pseudogenic, an earlier analysis of approximately 620 of the donors relied on high-throughput TCR beta sequencing. Donor age, sex, ethnicity and CMV serostatus were compiled together with the repertoire data. In a later genetic analysis, genome-wide SNP genotypes for about 55% of the 666 donors were used, and that subset was treated as a discovery cohort. All discovery cohort repertoires had been generated using a single sequencing platform. HLA typing included class I and class II loci at four-digit resolution. The number of donors typed differed by locus, with roughly 620-630 for A, B, C, DRB1 and DQB1, 522 for DQA1, 606 for DPA1, and around 460 for DPB1. Roughly five DR-DQ haplotypes were handled as single units for association and clustering, since linkage in the cohort was strong. Among over 350 genotyped donors of the cohort, an average of about 240,000 unique TCR beta nucleotide sequences were sequenced per donor, about a sixth of them non-productive.

Receptors were amplified or captured by the immunoSEQ multiplex PCR assay. The multiplex PCR relied on a mix of 60 forward primers for TCR Vbeta segments and 13 reverse primers for TCR Jbeta segments. The CDR3 region of rearranged TCR beta genes was amplified from genomic DNA with a multiplex PCR assay. The amplified TCR beta libraries were sequenced on the Illumina HiSeq System as 87-base-pair reads. The original pipeline was this. Across the 500 to 700 repertoires, a later analysis counted some 80 million unique TCR beta chains, around 10 million of which were shared by at least two donors. Raw reads were error-corrected and collapsed into unique sequences with a nearest-neighbor algorithm that merged closely related sequences to remove PCR and sequencing errors. Alignment of CDR3 sequences to IMGT reference sequences was used to assign V, D and J gene segments. For a sequence to be retained, a match of at least six nucleotides to both a V gene segment and a J gene segment was required. A rearrangement counted as productive if the CDR3 had no stop codons and remained in frame with V and J, and every other rearrangement counted as non-productive. CDR3 was defined according to IMGT convention as the region running from the second conserved V-encoded cysteine to the conserved J-encoded phenylalanine. In an earlier analysis of more than 550 of the donors, sequences lacking an unambiguous match to a single V gene segment were excluded. In an earlier analysis of 587 of the donors, a V segment was called functional when productive rearrangements were above 56.7%, and segregating when the standard deviation between donors exceeded 5%. A statistical classification framework was built to diagnose cytomegalovirus status from the catalog of TCR beta chain sequences. V and J gene assignment, in a later analysis, came from comparing TCR nucleotide sequences with IMGT/GENE-DB human TR gene sequences. In a later analysis, CDR3 sequences and most-parsimonious VDJ recombination scenarios were assigned using the TCRdist pipeline. In a later analysis, every TCR beta chain was defined by the combination of its CDR3 amino acid sequence and its V-gene family, and reads without a unique V-gene family were dropped. A later analysis removed 592 highly shared, low-generation-probability nucleotide sequences to deal with suspected cross-contamination and a sequencing artifact. A later analysis calculated a clonal expansion index for each public chain from normalized within-repertoire ranks of inferred template counts. In a later analysis, generation probabilities were computed using a VDJ recombination model fitted to out-of-frame rearrangements, and the results were checked against IGoR. In a later analysis, hypergeometric tests were used to score TCR-TCR, TCR-HLA and TCR-CMV co-occurrence, with a repertoire-size bias correction applied to TCR pairs. To estimate false discovery rates, a later analysis permuted the HLA or CMV assignments 20 times. In a later analysis, co-occurring TCRs were grouped using DBSCAN, with TCRdist sequence similarity added in when clustering inside HLA-allele-positive subsets. Co-occurrence clustering excluded repertoires with fewer than 30,000 or more than 120,000 public chains, plus five with anomalous nucleotide sharing. The table was pulled from immuneACCESS by TCRdb, which kept in-frame rearrangements only. Such tables lose some clones; where checked, under half of the loss comes from unresolved V genes, and the rest has no known cause. V, J and clone size were drawn from that table, and D and trimming were deduced from the DNA. The sample contains around 78,000 clones, about two thirds of them found a single time. Around 5% of the sample is held by the ten biggest clonotypes.

The cohort was made up of approximately 670 healthy bone marrow donors. Cohort members were all nominally healthy when sampled, although unrecorded immune exposures were likely present. The donor was CMV seropositive and was included in the group of 250 to 300 seropositive cohort members. Each donor provided a peripheral blood sample, and peripheral blood mononuclear cells were used for TCR beta sequencing. The Qiagen DNeasy Blood Extraction Kit was used to extract genomic DNA from the blood cell samples. With respect to this clone: The specificity of this receptor is unknown. No base quality values were provided; no much bigger clone lies one nucleotide off.

The CDR3, cysteine through phenylalanine, is 12 amino acids long. The CDR3 DNA has 36 bases and is translated from base 1. The germline V gene (reference sequence) sets CDR1 to MNHEY and CDR2 to SMNVEV. At the junction V is shortened by 4 bases and J by 3 bases, with 6 bases in between. What the work shows at the level of the full study, not this receptor alone: In this cohort, only TCR beta chains were sequenced, and detectable features were limited by the absence of alpha or paired-chain data. An association between a missense DCLRE1C variant and V-gene and J-gene trimming of TCR beta chains was found in a later genetic analysis and replicated in an independent cohort. Most TCR sequences were seen in very few donors, while some public TCRs were found in many individuals. In an earlier analysis of a few hundred of the donors, most TCR beta V segments were observed in productive rearrangements about 87% or about 30% of the time, broadly matching IMGT annotations. Some IMGT-functional V segments, including TRBV6-2 and TRBV6-3, could not be told apart with the 87-base-pair reads, so those segments were excluded. The only immune exposure information available for the cohort was CMV serostatus. The study listed 164 TCR beta chains as associated with cytomegalovirus. A further reported finding was that TCR beta sequences accurately predicted the HLA-A and HLA-B alleles for most subjects in the first cohort. In both the original and validation cohorts, the classifier was reported to diagnose cytomegalovirus status with high specificity and sensitivity. Because counts were too low, around 18 rarely observed V segments, including chromosome 9 orphons, were left out of the earlier analysis of 587 of the donors. In a later analysis, HLA-associated TCR beta chains showed more clonal expansion and lower generation probabilities than non-associated chains that were equally common. Linkage disequilibrium might explain the correlated functional status among segregating V segments, but an unknown experimental factor could not be excluded. In vitro tests confirmed that a few of the cytomegalovirus-associated TCR beta chains recognize cytomegalovirus antigens. A cluster of highly shared sequence variants was judged likely to be a technical artifact of the sequencing pipeline. The authors suggested that the approach could potentially be generalized to other disease states and immunological phenotypes. Most CMV-associated TCR beta chains appeared to be HLA-restricted in a later analysis, and the HLA associations seemed to be driven largely by CMV exposure. In a later analysis, the rate of TCR association differed among HLA loci, with DRB1 alleles having the most associated TCRs and HLA-C alleles having the fewest. Because HLA typing was unavailable for some donors at each locus, only the typed subset was used in association tests. Sequencing depth was assumed to be roughly uniform across donors in the presence/absence analyses, though that assumption may not hold. At a false discovery rate of 0.05, a later analysis linked approximately 18,000 TCR beta sequences to specific HLA alleles. According to a later analysis, parvovirus B19, influenza, CMV and Epstein-Barr virus appeared linked to several top co-occurrence clusters. When HLA alleles, especially DR and DQ, strongly co-occurred, TCR associations were difficult to assign to individual alleles. In a later genetic analysis, fewer N-insertions in productive TCRs were reported among donors in an Asian-associated ancestry cluster than the roughly 700-donor mean.

Sequenced input: PBMCs. This clonotype originated in a man aged 30 to 45 in good health and CMV-seropositive. The chain is encoded by TRBV27 joined to TRBJ1-2, with the D gene too uncertain to name. The encoded CDR3 is CASSSLDYGYTF. The sequenced DNA is TGTGCCAGCAGTTCCCTTGACTATGGCTACACCTTC.